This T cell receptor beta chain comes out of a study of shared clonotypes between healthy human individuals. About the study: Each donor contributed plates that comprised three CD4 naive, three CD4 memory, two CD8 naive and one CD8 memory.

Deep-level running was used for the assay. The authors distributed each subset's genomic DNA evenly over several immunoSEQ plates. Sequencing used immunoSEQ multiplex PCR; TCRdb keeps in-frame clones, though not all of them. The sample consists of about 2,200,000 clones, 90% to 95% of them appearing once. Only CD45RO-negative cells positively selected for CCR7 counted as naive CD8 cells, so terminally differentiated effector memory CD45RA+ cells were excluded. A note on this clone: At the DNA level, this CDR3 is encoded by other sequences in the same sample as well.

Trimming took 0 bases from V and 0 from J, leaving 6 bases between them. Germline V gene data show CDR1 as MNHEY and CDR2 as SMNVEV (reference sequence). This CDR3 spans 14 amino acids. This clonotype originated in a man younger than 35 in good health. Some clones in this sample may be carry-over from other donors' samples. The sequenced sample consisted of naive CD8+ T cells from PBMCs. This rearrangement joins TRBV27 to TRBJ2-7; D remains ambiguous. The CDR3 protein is CASSLSGSSYEQYF. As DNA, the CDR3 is TGTGCCAGCAGTTTATCAGGTAGCTCCTACGAGCAGTACTTC.